This TCR beta chain derives from a study of T-cell memory formation after mild COVID-19. Across the whole study: TCR clusters largely stayed donor specific.

The table lists this clonotype with a few counts. The antigen remains undetermined. Study outcomes and limitations: Among clones contracting day 15 to 85, CD4/CD8 was balanced, whereas later expanders leaned CD4+.

From the 5' RACE reads, TCRdb called clonotypes with MiXCR, one entry per CDR3 protein. The data show approximately 210,000 distinct CDR3 sequences, around 17% seen once. The V gene's germline CDR1 is SNHLY and CDR2 FYNNEI. Trimming took off 4 bases at V and 7 bases at J, with 13 bases between the two ends. The CDR3 has 14 residues. The receptor was derived from an adult woman who had mild COVID-19 (a few samples of this study predate the infection). Cell type and time point are not known. Material: PBMCs or a T cell subset sorted from them (not recorded which). V usage is TRBV2 and J usage is TRBJ2-2; D might be TRBD1 (5 bases). The CDR3 loop reads CASSGEGVGGELFF. Here the CDR3 DNA reads TGTGCCAGCAGTGGCGAAGGGGTTGGCGGGGAGCTGTTTTTT.